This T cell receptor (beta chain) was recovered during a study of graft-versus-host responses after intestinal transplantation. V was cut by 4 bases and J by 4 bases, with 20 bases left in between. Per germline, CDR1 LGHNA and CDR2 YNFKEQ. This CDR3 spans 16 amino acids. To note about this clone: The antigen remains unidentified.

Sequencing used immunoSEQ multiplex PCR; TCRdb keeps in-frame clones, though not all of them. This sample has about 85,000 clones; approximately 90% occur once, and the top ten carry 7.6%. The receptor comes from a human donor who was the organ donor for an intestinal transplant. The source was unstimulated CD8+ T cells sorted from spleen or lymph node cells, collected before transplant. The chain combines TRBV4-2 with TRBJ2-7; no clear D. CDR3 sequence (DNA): TGTGCCAGCAGCCGCATAACCGGTACAGAGAAATACGAGCAGTACTTC. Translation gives CASSRITGTEKYEQYF.